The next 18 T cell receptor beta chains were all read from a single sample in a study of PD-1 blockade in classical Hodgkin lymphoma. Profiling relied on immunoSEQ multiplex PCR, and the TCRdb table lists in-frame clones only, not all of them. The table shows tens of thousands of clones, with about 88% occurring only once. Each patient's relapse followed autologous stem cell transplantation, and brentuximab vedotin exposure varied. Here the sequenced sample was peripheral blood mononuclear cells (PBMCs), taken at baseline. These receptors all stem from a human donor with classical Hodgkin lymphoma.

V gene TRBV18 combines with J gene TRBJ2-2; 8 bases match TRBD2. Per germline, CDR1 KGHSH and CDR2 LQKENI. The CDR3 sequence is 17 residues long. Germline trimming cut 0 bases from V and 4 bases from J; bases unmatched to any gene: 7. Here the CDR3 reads CASSPPSGGRGTGELFF. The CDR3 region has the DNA TGTGCCAGCTCACCACCATCGGGGGGGCGCGGCACCGGGGAGCTGTTTTTT.

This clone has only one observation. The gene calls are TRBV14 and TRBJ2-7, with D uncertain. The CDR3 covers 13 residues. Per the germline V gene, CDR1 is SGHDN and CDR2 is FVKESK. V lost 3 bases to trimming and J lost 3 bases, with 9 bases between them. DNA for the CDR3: TGTGCCAGCAGCCACTCGGACGACTACGAGCAGTACTTC. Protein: CASSHSDDYEQYF.

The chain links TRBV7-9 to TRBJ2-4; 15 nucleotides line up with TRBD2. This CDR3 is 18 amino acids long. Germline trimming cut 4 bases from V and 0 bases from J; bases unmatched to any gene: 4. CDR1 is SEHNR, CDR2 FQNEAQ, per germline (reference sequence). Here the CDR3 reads CASSSGLAGGPAKNIQYF. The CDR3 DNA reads TGTGCCAGCAGCTCGGGACTAGCGGGAGGTCCAGCCAAAAACATTCAGTACTTC. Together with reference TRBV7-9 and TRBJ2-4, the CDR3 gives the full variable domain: DTGVSQNPRHKITKRGQNVTFRCDPISEHNRLYWYRQTLGQGPEFLTYFQNEAQLEKSRLLSDRFSAERPKGSFSTLEIQRTEQGDSAMYLCASSSGLAGGPAKNIQYFGAGTRLSVL.

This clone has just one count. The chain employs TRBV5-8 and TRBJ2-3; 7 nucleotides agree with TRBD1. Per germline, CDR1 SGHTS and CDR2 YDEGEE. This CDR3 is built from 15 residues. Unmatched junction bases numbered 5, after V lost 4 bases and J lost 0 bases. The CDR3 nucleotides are TGTGCCAGCAGCCAACAGGGGCATAGCACAGATACGCAGTATTTT. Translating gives CASSQQGHSTDTQYF.

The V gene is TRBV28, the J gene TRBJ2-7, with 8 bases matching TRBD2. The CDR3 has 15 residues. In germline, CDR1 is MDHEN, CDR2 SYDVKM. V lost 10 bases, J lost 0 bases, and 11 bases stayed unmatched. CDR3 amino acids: CATTTGGVTSYEQYF. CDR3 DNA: TGTGCCACCACCACGGGAGGGGTCACCTCCTACGAGCAGTACTTC.

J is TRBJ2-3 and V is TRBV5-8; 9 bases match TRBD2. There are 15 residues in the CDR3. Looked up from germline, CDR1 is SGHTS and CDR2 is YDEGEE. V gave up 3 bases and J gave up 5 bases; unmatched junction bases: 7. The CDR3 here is CASSWGSGSGDTQYF. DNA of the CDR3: TGTGCCAGCAGCTGGGGTAGCGGGAGCGGAGATACGCAGTATTTT.

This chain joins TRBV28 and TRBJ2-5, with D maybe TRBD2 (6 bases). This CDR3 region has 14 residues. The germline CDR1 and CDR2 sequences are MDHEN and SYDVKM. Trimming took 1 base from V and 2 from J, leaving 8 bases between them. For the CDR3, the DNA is TGTGCCAGCAGTTTATATGGGGGGCAAGAGACCCAGTACTTC. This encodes CASSLYGGQETQYF.

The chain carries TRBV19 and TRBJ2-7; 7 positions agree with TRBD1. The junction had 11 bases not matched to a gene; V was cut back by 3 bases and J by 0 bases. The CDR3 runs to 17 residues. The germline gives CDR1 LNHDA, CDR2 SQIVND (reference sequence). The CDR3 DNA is TGTGCCAGTAGTATGTCCCTGGGACAGATGATCTCCTACGAGCAGTACTTC. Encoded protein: CASSMSLGQMISYEQYF.

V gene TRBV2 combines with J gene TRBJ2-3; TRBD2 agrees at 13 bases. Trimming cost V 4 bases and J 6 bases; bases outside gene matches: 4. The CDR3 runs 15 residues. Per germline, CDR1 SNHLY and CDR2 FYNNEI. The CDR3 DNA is TGTGCCAGCAGTGGAGGACTAGCGGGGGCGGATACGCAGTATTTT. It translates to CASSGGLAGADTQYF.

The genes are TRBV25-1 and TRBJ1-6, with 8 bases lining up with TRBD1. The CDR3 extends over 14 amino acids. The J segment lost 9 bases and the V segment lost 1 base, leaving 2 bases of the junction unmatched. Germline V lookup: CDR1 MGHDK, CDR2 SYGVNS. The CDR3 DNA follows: TGTGCCAGCAGTGAATTTACAGGGGGTTCACCCCTCCACTTT. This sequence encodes CASSEFTGGSPLHF.

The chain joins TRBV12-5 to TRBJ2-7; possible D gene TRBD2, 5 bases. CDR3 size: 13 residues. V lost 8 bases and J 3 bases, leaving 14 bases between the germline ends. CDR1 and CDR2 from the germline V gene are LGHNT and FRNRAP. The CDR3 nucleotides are TGTGCTAGTCATCCGGGGAGCAACTACGAGCAGTACTTC. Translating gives CASHPGSNYEQYF.

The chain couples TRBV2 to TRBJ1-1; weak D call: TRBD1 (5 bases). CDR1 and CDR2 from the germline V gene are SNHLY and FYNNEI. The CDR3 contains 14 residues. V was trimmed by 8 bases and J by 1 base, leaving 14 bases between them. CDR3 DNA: TGTGCCAGCGGAAGACGCGGGACGAACACTGAAGCTTTCTTT. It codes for CASGRRGTNTEAFF.

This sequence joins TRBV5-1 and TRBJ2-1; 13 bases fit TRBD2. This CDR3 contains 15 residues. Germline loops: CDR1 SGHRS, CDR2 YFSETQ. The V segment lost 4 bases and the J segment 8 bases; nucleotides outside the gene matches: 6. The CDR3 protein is CASSHRTSGGDEQFF. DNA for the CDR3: TGCGCCAGCAGCCACAGGACTAGCGGGGGTGATGAGCAGTTCTTC.

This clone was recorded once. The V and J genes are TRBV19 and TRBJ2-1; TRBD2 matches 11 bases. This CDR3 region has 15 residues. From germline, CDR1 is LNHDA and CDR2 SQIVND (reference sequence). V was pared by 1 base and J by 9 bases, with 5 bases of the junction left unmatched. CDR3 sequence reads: CASSIVGLAGSEQFF. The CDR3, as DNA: TGTGCCAGTAGTATAGTAGGACTAGCGGGTAGTGAGCAGTTCTTC.

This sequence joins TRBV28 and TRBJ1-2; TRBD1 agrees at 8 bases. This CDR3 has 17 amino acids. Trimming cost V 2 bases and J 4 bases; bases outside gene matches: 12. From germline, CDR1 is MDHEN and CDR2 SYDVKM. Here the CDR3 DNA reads TGTGCCAGCAGTTTAGGGGGGACAGGCAACTTTTTCTATGGCTACACCTTC. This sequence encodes CASSLGGTGNFFYGYTF.

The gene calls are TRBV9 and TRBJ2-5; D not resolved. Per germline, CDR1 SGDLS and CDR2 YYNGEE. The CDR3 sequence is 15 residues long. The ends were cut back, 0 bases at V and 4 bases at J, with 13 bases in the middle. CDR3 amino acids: CASSVAPSWRETQYF. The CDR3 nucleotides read TGTGCCAGCAGCGTAGCCCCCAGCTGGAGAGAGACCCAGTACTTC.

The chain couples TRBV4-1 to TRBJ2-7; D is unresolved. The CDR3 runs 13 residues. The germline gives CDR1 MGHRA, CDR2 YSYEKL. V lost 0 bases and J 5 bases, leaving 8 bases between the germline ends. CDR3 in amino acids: CASSQERGHEQYF. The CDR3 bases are TGCGCCAGCAGCCAAGAGAGAGGCCACGAGCAGTACTTC.

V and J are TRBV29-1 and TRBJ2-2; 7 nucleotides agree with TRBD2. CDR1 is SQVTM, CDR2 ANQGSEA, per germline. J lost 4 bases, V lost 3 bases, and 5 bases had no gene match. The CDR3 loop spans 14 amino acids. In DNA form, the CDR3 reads TGCAGCGTTGACGCGGGAGAGACCACCGGGGAGCTGTTTTTT. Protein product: CSVDAGETTGELFF.